This TCR beta chain was profiled in a study of blood T cell repertoires in COVID-19. V was pared by 3 bases and J by 4 bases, with 13 bases between. The germline gives CDR1 MNHEY, CDR2 SMNVEV (reference sequence). The length of the CDR3 is 15 residues. The assay was immunoSEQ multiplex PCR, and TCRdb's table has in-frame clones only and misses some. The repertoire has roughly 70,000 clones, 75% to 95% of them found once; the top ten carry 6.9%. This chain joins TRBV27 and TRBJ2-1; D is unresolved. This TCR derives from a human donor in a cohort sampled during active COVID-19. Material for sequencing was peripheral blood. CDR3 bases: TGTGCCAGCAGTTTCGAGGCAGCGAGATACAATGAGCAGTTCTTC. It yields the protein CASSFEAARYNEQFF.